The clone carrying this TCR beta chain was detected only a few times. Its antigen is undetermined. The entry originates in a study of early T cells in non-severe SARS-CoV-2 infection. Study information: Chains stayed unpaired after sequencing of bulk RNA from unsorted whole blood.

Unique molecular identifiers were added to individual cDNA molecules. TCRdb re-called the 5' RACE reads through MiXCR, storing one row per CDR3 protein. The sample includes fewer than 100,000 distinct CDR3 sequences, roughly an eighth of them seen just once. The CDR3 is 16 residues long. The V segment lost 4 bases and the J segment 4 bases; nucleotides outside the gene matches: 13. CDR1 is SGHNT and CDR2 is YYREEE in the germline V gene (reference sequence). Study-wide results and caveats: VDJdb-based matching was biased toward anti-spike CD8 responses and missed private and CD4 specificities.

The sequenced material came from whole blood. The TCR comes from an adult who was a healthcare worker with PCR-confirmed SARS-CoV-2 infection or an uninfected control (not recorded which). This sequence joins TRBV5-4 and TRBJ1-2; TRBD1 matches at 7 bases. Written as DNA, the CDR3 is TGTGCCAGCAGCGCGTACACAGGGGTTCGAGGCTATGGCTACACCTTC. Protein sequence: CASSAYTGVRGYGYTF.